These T cell receptor beta chains were read from a single sample in a study of OX40 agonist ivuxolimab in advanced cancers. Profiled with immunoSEQ multiplex PCR; TCRdb holds only in-frame clones, not every one. The sample yields around 21,000 clones, over 70% seen once. The sample here was CD4+ or CD8+ T cells sorted from blood, taken in a trial of the OX40 agonist ivuxolimab. Receptors were obtained from an adult with an advanced solid tumor such as melanoma, head and neck, liver or kidney cancer. Both conserved end residues are part of each CDR3. Expanded clones get a size class; other rows say once, few or many, or leave the size out.

CASSFMARDSNQPQHF | TRBV7-8 | NA | TRBJ1-5
CASSLSSGGVTEAFF | TRBV27 | NA | TRBJ1-1
CASSIDGGRNTEAFF | TRBV19 | NA | TRBJ1-1
CASSLLEAGGQETQYF | TRBV7-9 | NA | TRBJ2-5
CASRGDTEAFF | TRBV6-5 | NA | TRBJ1-1
CASSYLSGTEYGYTF | TRBV6-6 | NA | TRBJ1-2
CASSLWGGTYEQYF | TRBV5-1 | NA | TRBJ2-7
CASSLAGGNQPQHF | TRBV5-1 | NA | TRBJ1-5
CASSPVDEQYF | TRBV7-9 | once | TRBJ2-7
CASSTGTGAYEQYF | TRBV5-5 | NA | TRBJ2-7
CASRPTAYNEQFF | TRBV28 | NA | TRBJ2-1